The clone carrying this T cell receptor beta chain was seen just once. This entry is derived from a study of technical replicates of blood from a few donors. The CDR3 spans 12 residues. CDR1 is SNHLY and CDR2 is FYNNEI in the germline V gene. The V and J ends lost 9 bases and 3 bases respectively, with 12 bases between them. This table comes from immunoSEQ multiplex PCR, and its TCRdb copy is limited to in-frame clones, with some not included. The sample consists of 55,000 to 80,000 clones, nearly 90% of them appearing once. Sequences were obtained from PBMCs. The chain joins TRBV2 to TRBJ2-7, with a tentative D call TRBD1 (6 bases). This sequence was found in a human donor in good health. Some clones in this sample may be carry-over from other donors' samples. CDR3 nucleotide sequence: TGTGCCAGTGAAGGGACAAACTACGAGCAGTACTTC. Amino acids: CASEGTNYEQYF.